These T cell receptor beta chains were read from a single sample in a study of glioma-infiltrating T cells after dendritic cell vaccination. The assay was immunoSEQ multiplex PCR, and TCRdb's table has in-frame clones only and misses some. The sample lists roughly 38,000 clones, around 80% seen once, with approximately 8.3% in the top ten. This sample comprised blood, obtained before dendritic cell vaccination. Receptors were obtained from a human donor with glioblastoma. Each CDR3 is given with its conserved first and last residue. The order of the fields is D gene, J gene, clone size, V gene, CDR3 DNA, CDR3 protein. D genes are given only for firm matches. Size is stated for part of the rows, as once, few or many counts, or as a class when the clone is expanded.

TRBD2	TRBJ2-5	.	TRBV4-2	TGTGCCAGCAGCCCCAAAGCGGGGCTGGGGGAGACCCAGTACTTC	CASSPKAGLGETQYF
TRBD2	TRBJ2-3	.	TRBV5-1	TGCGCCAGCAGCGCCAGCGGGGGCCGGGGAGATACGCAGTATTTT	CASSASGGRGDTQYF
TRBD2	TRBJ2-3	.	TRBV30	TGTGCCTGGAGTGACGGACTAGCCCTGACAGATACGCAGTATTTT	CAWSDGLALTDTQYF
.	TRBJ2-7	.	TRBV2	TGTGCCAGCTGTCAGTCCTACGAGCAGTACTTC	CASCQSYEQYF
.	TRBJ2-1	once	TRBV7-6	TGTGCCAGCAGCTGGGGACAATTCAATGAGCAGTTCTTC	CASSWGQFNEQFF
TRBD2	TRBJ2-1	.	TRBV10-3	TGTGCCATCAGTGAGGGCGGGGGGAACAATGAGCAGTTCTTC	CAISEGGGNNEQFF
.	TRBJ1-2	once	TRBV7-9	TGTGCCAGCAGCTTAGCAGGGGGAGGCTACACCTTC	CASSLAGGGYTF
TRBD1	TRBJ1-6	few	TRBV11-2	TGTGCCAGCAGCTACTCGGGACAGGATAATTCCCCCCTCCACTTT	CASSYSGQDNSPLHF
.	TRBJ2-5	.	TRBV14	TGTGCCAGCAGCCCCAGGATTCCCCCGCAAGAGACCCAGTACTTC	CASSPRIPPQETQYF
TRBD1	TRBJ2-7	.	TRBV28	TGTGCCAGCAGTTTAGTCGGGACAGGAGGACTGAGGCAGTACTTC	CASSLVGTGGLRQYF
.	TRBJ1-2	.	TRBV29-1	TGCAGCGTTCGGGAGGGGAACTATGGCTACACCTTC	CSVREGNYGYTF
TRBD1	TRBJ1-5	.	TRBV28	TGTGCCAGCAGTTTCGAGGGGGCGGGTGAGCCCCAGCATTTT	CASSFEGAGEPQHF
.	TRBJ1-6	.	TRBV10-1	TGCGCCAGCAGTGAGTCGAGACGGCAGGCGCCGCCTCAACGAAATTCACCCCTCCACTTT	CASSESRRQAPPQRNSPLHF
.	TRBJ1-6	once	TRBV30	TGTGCCTGGAACGCGGGGGCAGAGATTAATTCCCCCCTCCACTTT	CAWNAGAEINSPLHF
.	TRBJ2-7	.	TRBV10-3	TGTGCCATCAGTGACGCGGGGACCTCCTACGAGCAGTACTTC	CAISDAGTSYEQYF
.	TRBJ1-6	.	TRBV23-1	TGCGCCAGCACCCCTCCCGGGGGGCGGGTTAGTTCACCCCTCCACTTT	CASTPPGGRVSSPLHF
TRBD2	TRBJ2-7	.	TRBV5-1	TGCGCCAGCAGCTTGACTGGCGGGGGAGTCCGCGAGCAGTACTTC	CASSLTGGGVREQYF
.	TRBJ1-6	.	TRBV6-5	TGTGCCAGCAGTTACTTAAACAGAAATTCCCCCCTCCACTTT	CASSYLNRNSPLHF
TRBD2	TRBJ2-5	.	TRBV7-2	TGTGCCAGCAGCTTGAAGAGTAGCGGGCGGGAAGAGACCCAGTACTTC	CASSLKSSGREETQYF
.	TRBJ2-3	.	TRBV27	TGTGCCAGCAGTCAGGCAGAAACAGATACGCAGTATTTT	CASSQAETDTQYF
TRBD1	TRBJ1-2	.	TRBV11-2	TGTGCCAGCAGCTTAGACCGTCTGGGACAGGGAGGTGGCTACACCTTC	CASSLDRLGQGGGYTF
TRBD1	TRBJ2-5	.	TRBV11-3	TGTGCCAGCAGCTTCCGGGGTGGGGACAGGGGGTCGACCCAGTACTTC	CASSFRGGDRGSTQYF
.	TRBJ1-1	.	TRBV29-1	TGCAGCGTTGACGCCCTTGGGGGGGGCACTGAAGCTTTCTTT	CSVDALGGGTEAFF
.	TRBJ2-5	.	TRBV11-2	TGTGCCAGCAGCTTAGGCAGACAAGAGACCCAGTACTTC	CASSLGRQETQYF
TRBD1	TRBJ1-2	.	TRBV4-1	TGCGCCAGCAGCCGCCCTTTACAGGGGATTTTTGGCTACACCTTC	CASSRPLQGIFGYTF
TRBD1	TRBJ1-5	.	TRBV6-5	TGTGCCAGCAGGCCCGGGACAGGGTATTATCGGCCCCAGCATTTT	CASRPGTGYYRPQHF
TRBD2	TRBJ2-3	.	TRBV28	TGTGCCAGCAGTTCCCCCTCGGGAGGGACAGATACGCAGTATTTT	CASSSPSGGTDTQYF
TRBD1	TRBJ2-1	.	TRBV6-5	TGTGCCAGCAGAACAGGGGGCGTTTCGGAGTTCTTC	CASRTGGVSEFF
TRBD1	TRBJ1-1	.	TRBV7-2	TGTGCCAGCAGCTGGGACAGGGGACGCATCGAAGCTTTCTTT	CASSWDRGRIEAFF
.	TRBJ2-1	few	TRBV6-4	TGTGCCAGCAGTGACGTAATAGATGGGCCGTTCTTC	CASSDVIDGPFF
.	TRBJ1-1	.	TRBV7-2	TGTGCCAGCCAGGGAAGGCTGAACACTGAAGCTTTCTTT	CASQGRLNTEAFF
TRBD2	TRBJ2-7	.	TRBV7-2	TGTGCCAGCAGCTTAGTCGGTGCTAGCGGGGGGGACGACGAGCAGTACTTC	CASSLVGASGGDDEQYF
.	TRBJ1-5	.	TRBV7-2	TGTGCCAGCAGCCCGGACAACAATCAGCCCCAGCATTTT	CASSPDNNQPQHF
.	TRBJ2-7	.	TRBV20-1	TGCAGTTCGACAGAGGACTACGAGCAGTACTTC	CSSTEDYEQYF
TRBD2	TRBJ2-1	.	TRBV7-9	TGTGCCAGCAGCGCAAGCAGCGGGGGGGCTTACAATGAGCAGTTCTTC	CASSASSGGAYNEQFF
TRBD1	TRBJ2-7	.	TRBV19	TGTGCCAGTGAGCCGGGACAGGGCTCCTACGAGCAGTACTTC	CASEPGQGSYEQYF
.	TRBJ2-7	.	TRBV4-3	TGCGCCAGCAGCCAAGCAGCGACAGTATACTACGAGCAGTACTTC	CASSQAATVYYEQYF
TRBD1	TRBJ1-5	.	TRBV2	TGTGCCAGCAGCAGAGACAGGGGGGGGTATCAGCCCCAGCATTTT	CASSRDRGGYQPQHF
TRBD1	TRBJ1-2	.	TRBV18	TGTGCCAGCTCACAGGGACAGGGGGCCCTATATGGCTACACCTTC	CASSQGQGALYGYTF
.	TRBJ1-1	.	TRBV28	TGTGCCAGCAGTTCCTGGCGGGGGCCGGACACTGAAGCTTTCTTT	CASSSWRGPDTEAFF
TRBD1	TRBJ2-5	.	TRBV7-9	TGTGCCAGCAGCCTATGGGACAGGGCGTCGGAGACCCAGTACTTC	CASSLWDRASETQYF
.	TRBJ2-4	.	TRBV5-4	TGTGCCAGCAGCTTGGACGACAGGTTAGGGTCCAAAAACATTCAGTACTTC	CASSLDDRLGSKNIQYF
TRBD1	TRBJ1-2	.	TRBV9	TGTGCCAGCAGCGTAAGCACAGGGGGCATCTCCAATGGCTACACCTTC	CASSVSTGGISNGYTF
.	TRBJ2-1	.	TRBV19	TGTGCCAGTAGTCGTGGTCGGTCTGTTATAACCGACAATGAGCAGTTCTTC	CASSRGRSVITDNEQFF